The 13 T cell receptor beta chains in this list originate from one sample, sequenced in a study of T-cell reconstitution after alpha-beta-depleted transplantation in children. Unique molecular identifiers were incorporated into the prepared TCRbeta library. Each CDR3 protein gets one entry after TCRdb re-called the PCR reads with MiXCR. The sample has more than 40,000 distinct CDR3 sequences, 52% seen once. The sequencing here drew on peripheral blood, taken before TCRalphabeta/CD19-depleted stem cell transplant. Receptor source: a boy under two years old with SCID, due to receive a stem cell transplant.

There are a few counts of this clonotype. The chain employs TRBV12-3 or TRBV12-4 and TRBJ1-1; D is unresolved. This CDR3 spans 11 amino acids. The ends were cut back, 2 bases at V and 13 bases at J, with 11 bases in the middle. CDR3 sequence reads: CASSLKAGLFF. The CDR3 nucleotides read TGTGCCAGCAGTTTAAAGGCAGGTCTTTTCTTT.

The chain is built from TRBV10-3 and TRBJ2-7, with D unresolved. Germline-derived CDR1 and CDR2 are ENHRY and SYGVKD. This CDR3 contains 14 residues. Trimming cost V 6 bases and J 1 base, with 13 bases left between them. In DNA, the CDR3 is TGTGCCATCAGGCTAAATCCCAGGTCCTACGAGCAGTACTTC. Protein: CAIRLNPRSYEQYF.

The V gene is TRBV9, the J gene TRBJ2-3; D gene uncertain. Germline V gene lookup returns CDR1 SGDLS and CDR2 YYNGEE. CDR3 length equals 12 residues. The V end lost 0 bases, the J end lost 4 bases, and 3 bases lay between the germline ends. The CDR3 nucleotides read TGTGCCAGCAGCGTAGAGCCAGATACGCAGTATTTT. Its translation: CASSVEPDTQYF.

In its sample, this clonotype was seen a few times. V and J are TRBV12-3 or TRBV12-4 and TRBJ2-5; 8 nucleotides line up with TRBD2. The CDR3 runs 15 residues. Trimming took 7 bases from V and 5 from J; bases not matched to a gene: 12. CDR3 residues: CASTSWGLEAETQYF. DNA of the CDR3: TGTGCCAGCACTTCATGGGGACTAGAGGCGGAGACCCAGTACTTC.

This clonotype was recorded a few times. This chain joins TRBV28 and TRBJ1-2; D is possibly TRBD1 (5 bases). CDR1 is MDHEN, CDR2 SYDVKM, per germline. This CDR3 contains 15 residues. The V gene lost 1 base and the J gene lost 5 bases, with 14 bases spanning the gap. The CDR3 is CASSLSGVGTYGYTF. CDR3 bases: TGTGCCAGCAGTTTATCCGGGGTAGGGACTTATGGCTACACCTTC.

Only one count was recorded for this clonotype. The junction departs from the called germline gene at one end, perhaps through a read error. This sequence joins TRBV20-1 and TRBJ2-5; TRBD2 might be the D (6 bases). The CDR3 sequence is 16 residues long. CDR1 is DFQATT, CDR2 SNEGSKA, per germline (reference sequence). The CDR3 DNA reads TGCAGTGCTACCTCTCCTTCGGGACTCAACCAAGAGACCCAATACTTC. Translating it yields CSATSPSGLNQETQYF.

This clonotype was recorded many times. The chain has TRBV20-1 and TRBJ2-5; D remains unclear. Germline V gives CDR1 DFQATT, CDR2 SNEGSKA (reference sequence). There are 11 residues in the CDR3. V was cut by 6 bases and J by 0 bases, with 5 bases left in between. The chain's CDR3 is CSAEHQETQYF. In nucleotides, the CDR3 is TGCAGTGCCGAGCACCAAGAGACCCAGTACTTC.

The chain has TRBV5-6 and TRBJ2-3, with a tentative D call TRBD1 (5 bases). CDR1 and CDR2 from the germline V gene are SGHDT and YYEEEE. The CDR3 contains 13 residues. V was cut by 7 bases and J by 4 bases, with 13 bases left in between. The chain's CDR3 is CASGMQGPDTQYF. The DNA for the CDR3 is TGTGCCAGCGGGATGCAGGGTCCAGATACGCAGTATTTT.

The chain links TRBV6-4 to TRBJ1-1, with 7 bases that match TRBD1. Per the germline V gene, CDR1 is MRHNA and CDR2 is SNTAGT. The CDR3 loop spans 14 amino acids. With V trimmed by 2 bases and J by 1 base, 1 base remained unmatched. The DNA of the CDR3 is TGTGCCAGCAGTGACGGGACAGAGAACACTGAAGCTTTCTTT. This sequence encodes CASSDGTENTEAFF.

The chain is built from TRBV20-1 and TRBJ2-5, with TRBD1 identical over 8 bases. The CDR3 length is 16 residues. The trim removed 3 bases at V and 5 bases at J, leaving 14 bases unmatched. Germline V gene lookup returns CDR1 DFQATT and CDR2 SNEGSKA (reference sequence). The CDR3 sequence: CSARGLFRGLGETQYF. In DNA form, the CDR3 reads TGCAGTGCTAGGGGACTCTTCAGGGGGCTGGGGGAGACCCAGTACTTC.

The genes are TRBV20-1 and TRBJ2-4, with 11 bases that match TRBD1. V dropped 3 bases and J dropped 7; count of bases not matched to a gene: 8. This CDR3 spans 15 amino acids. Germline V gene lookup returns CDR1 DFQATT and CDR2 SNEGSKA (reference sequence). Written as DNA, the CDR3 is TGCAGTGCTAGGGACAGGGGGCGACTCCTGAACATTCAGTACTTC. Amino acids: CSARDRGRLLNIQYF.

This chain links TRBV7-8 with TRBJ2-5, with TRBD2 identical over 14 bases. The length of the CDR3 is 18 residues. Trimming took 4 bases from V and 5 from J; bases not matched to a gene: 12. Germline CDR1 reads SGHVS; CDR2 reads FQNEAQ. CDR3 sequence reads: CASSYQPTSGGAYETQYF. CDR3 DNA sequence: TGTGCCAGCAGCTATCAACCGACTAGCGGGGGGGCGTATGAGACCCAGTACTTC.

V is TRBV7-2 and J is TRBJ2-5; D perhaps matches TRBD1 (6 bases). V lost 2 bases and J lost 4, with 8 bases in between. In germline, CDR1 is SGHTA, CDR2 FQGNSA. CDR3 size: 13 residues. Here the CDR3 reads CASSLPTGETQYF. Written as DNA, the CDR3 is TGTGCCAGCAGCTTACCGACAGGAGAGACCCAGTACTTC.